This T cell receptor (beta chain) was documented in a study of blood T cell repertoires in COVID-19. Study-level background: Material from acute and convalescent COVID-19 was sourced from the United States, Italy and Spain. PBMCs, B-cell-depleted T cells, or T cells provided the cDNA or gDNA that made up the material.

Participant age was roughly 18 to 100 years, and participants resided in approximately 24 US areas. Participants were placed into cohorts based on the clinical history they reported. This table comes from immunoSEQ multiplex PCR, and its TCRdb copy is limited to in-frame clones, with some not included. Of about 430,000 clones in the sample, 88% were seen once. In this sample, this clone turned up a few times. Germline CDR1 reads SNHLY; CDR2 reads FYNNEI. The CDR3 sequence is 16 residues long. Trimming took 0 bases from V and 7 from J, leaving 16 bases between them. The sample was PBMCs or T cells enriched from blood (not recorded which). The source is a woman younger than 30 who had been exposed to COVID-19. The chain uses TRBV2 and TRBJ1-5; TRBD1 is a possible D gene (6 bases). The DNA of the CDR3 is TGTGCCAGCAGTGAAGCGGGCTTTAACAGGGACCAGCCCCAGCATTTT. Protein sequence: CASSEAGFNRDQPQHF.